This T cell receptor beta chain was retrieved from a study of T cell responses to AZD1222 COVID-19 vaccine. Assay used: immunoSEQ multiplex PCR; TCRdb lists only in-frame clones, some missing. This sample has 85,000 to 130,000 clones; 88% occur once, and the top ten carry around 9%. The CDR3 is made up of 15 amino acids. Per germline, CDR1 SGHRS and CDR2 YFSETQ. After removal of 10 bases from V and 7 bases from J, the junction contained 14 bases not matched to a gene. This clonotype was sampled from an adult in good health. Sample: peripheral blood, taken on day 0 of AZD1222 vaccination. The rearrangement joins TRBV5-1 to TRBJ1-2, with TRBD1 identical over 12 bases. The CDR3 nucleotides read TGCGCCTCGTCAGCAGGGACAGGGGGCAAAATTGGCTACACCTTC. Translation gives CASSAGTGGKIGYTF.